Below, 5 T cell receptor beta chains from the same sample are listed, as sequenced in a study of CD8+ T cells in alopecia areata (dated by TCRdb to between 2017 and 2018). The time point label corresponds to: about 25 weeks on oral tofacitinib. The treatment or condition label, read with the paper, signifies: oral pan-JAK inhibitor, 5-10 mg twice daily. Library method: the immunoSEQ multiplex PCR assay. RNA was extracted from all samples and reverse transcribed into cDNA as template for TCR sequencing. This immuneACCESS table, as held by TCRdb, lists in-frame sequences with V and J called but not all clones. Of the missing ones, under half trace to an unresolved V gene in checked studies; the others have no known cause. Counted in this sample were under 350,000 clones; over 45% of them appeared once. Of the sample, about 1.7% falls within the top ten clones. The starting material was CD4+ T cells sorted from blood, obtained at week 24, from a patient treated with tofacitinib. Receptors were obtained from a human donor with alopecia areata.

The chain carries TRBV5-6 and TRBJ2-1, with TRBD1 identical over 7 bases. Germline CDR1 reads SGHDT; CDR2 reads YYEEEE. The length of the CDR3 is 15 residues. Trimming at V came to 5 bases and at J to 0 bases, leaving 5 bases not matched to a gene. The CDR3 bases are TGTGCCAGCAGGTCGGGACAGAGCTCCTACAATGAGCAGTTCTTC. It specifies CASRSGQSSYNEQFF.

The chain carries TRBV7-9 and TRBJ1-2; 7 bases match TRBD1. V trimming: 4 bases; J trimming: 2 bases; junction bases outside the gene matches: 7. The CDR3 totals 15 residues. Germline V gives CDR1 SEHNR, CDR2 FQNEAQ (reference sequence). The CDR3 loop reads CASSSKPGQNYGYTF. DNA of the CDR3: TGTGCCAGCAGCTCAAAACCGGGACAGAACTATGGCTACACCTTC.

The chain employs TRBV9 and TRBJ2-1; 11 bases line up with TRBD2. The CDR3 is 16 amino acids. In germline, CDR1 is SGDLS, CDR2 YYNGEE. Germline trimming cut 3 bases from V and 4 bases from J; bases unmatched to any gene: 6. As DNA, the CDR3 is TGTGCCAGCAGCGGTCGTACTAGCGGGGGATACAATGAGCAGTTCTTC. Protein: CASSGRTSGGYNEQFF.

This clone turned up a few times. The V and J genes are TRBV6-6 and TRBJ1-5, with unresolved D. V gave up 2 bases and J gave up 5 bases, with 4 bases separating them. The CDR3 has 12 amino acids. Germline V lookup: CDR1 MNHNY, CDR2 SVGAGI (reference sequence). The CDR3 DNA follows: TGTGCCAGCAGTTACAGGGATCAGCCCCAGCATTTT. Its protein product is CASSYRDQPQHF.

CDR3 DNA sequence: TGTGCCAGCAGCTCCGAGCGGGGTCTCTCCTACAATGAGCAGTTCTTC. Residues: CASSSERGLSYNEQFF. The V gene is TRBV7-9, the J gene TRBJ2-1, with 7 nucleotides matching TRBD2. Per germline, CDR1 SEHNR and CDR2 FQNEAQ (reference sequence). CDR3 length: 16 residues. V shed 4 bases and J 0 bases; nucleotides not matched to a gene: 6.